What follows are 9 T cell receptor beta chains derived from one specimen sequenced in a study of T cell responses to AZD1222 COVID-19 vaccine. Here immunoSEQ multiplex PCR was the method, and the copy in TCRdb shows in-frame clones only, minus some. This sample has 95,000 to 150,000 clones, with around 92% found just once. The sample consisted of peripheral blood, taken on day 0 of AZD1222 vaccination. Receptors originate from an adult in good health.

This rearrangement joins TRBV30 to TRBJ2-7; 9 bases line up with TRBD1. With 4 bases clipped from V and 4 bases from J, the junction kept 8 bases outside the gene matches. CDR3 length equals 14 residues. The germline V gene encodes CDR1 GTSNPN and CDR2 SVGIG (reference sequence). The CDR3 DNA sequence: TGTGCCTGGACCCCTATCGACAGGGGGTACGAGCAGTACTTC. Translating it yields CAWTPIDRGYEQYF.

The gene calls are TRBV6-5 and TRBJ2-1; the D gene is possibly TRBD2 (6 bases). V lost 0 bases and J 6 bases, leaving 15 bases between the germline ends. The CDR3 has 16 amino acids. Per the germline V gene, CDR1 is MNHEY and CDR2 is SVGAGI. The CDR3 loop reads CASSYSRGPGPNEQFF. The CDR3 nucleotides are TGTGCCAGCAGTTACTCGCGGGGTCCCGGCCCCAATGAGCAGTTCTTC.

This rearrangement joins TRBV7-2 to TRBJ1-2, with D uncertain. Per germline, CDR1 SGHTA and CDR2 FQGNSA. The V gene lost 2 bases and the J gene lost 0 bases, with 10 bases spanning the gap. This CDR3 has 15 amino acids. The CDR3 coding sequence is TGTGCCAGCAGCTTAACCGACCTCACTAACTATGGCTACACCTTC. Amino acid sequence: CASSLTDLTNYGYTF.

The genes are TRBV28 and TRBJ1-2; perhaps TRBD1 as D (5 bases). The V end lost 1 base, the J end lost 3 bases, and 12 bases lay between the germline ends. CDR1 MDHEN and CDR2 SYDVKM come from the germline V gene. The CDR3 is 15 residues long. In DNA form, the CDR3 reads TGTGCCAGCAGTTTATTCACAGGTTCTTACTATGGCTACACCTTC. Translating it yields CASSLFTGSYYGYTF.

The rearrangement links TRBV7-3 to TRBJ1-1, with D unresolved. The CDR3 spans 13 residues. The V gene's germline CDR1 is SGHTA and CDR2 FQGTGA. Trimming removed 1 base at V and 6 bases at J, with 9 bases between. As DNA, the CDR3 is TGTGCCAGCAGCTTAAAGGATGGCTCTGAAGCTTTCTTT. Residues: CASSLKDGSEAFF.

J is TRBJ2-1 and V is TRBV6-5; D is tentatively TRBD1 or TRBD2 (5 bases each). Per germline, CDR1 MNHEY and CDR2 SVGAGI. CDR3 size: 14 residues. Trimming removed 6 bases at V and 6 bases at J, with 15 bases between. The chain's CDR3 is CASRAWDQPNEQFF. CDR3 nucleotides: TGTGCCAGCAGGGCGTGGGACCAACCCAATGAGCAGTTCTTC.

This chain uses TRBV2 with TRBJ1-3, with D tentatively TRBD1 (5 bases). The CDR3 consists of 15 residues. In germline, CDR1 is SNHLY, CDR2 FYNNEI. Trimming removed 10 bases from V and 4 bases from J, with 20 bases in between. CDR3 region: CAILPLTVQGNTIYF. The CDR3 nucleotides read TGTGCCATCCTACCTCTGACAGTGCAAGGAAACACCATATATTTT.

V and J are TRBV4-3 and TRBJ2-3; D is possibly TRBD2 (6 bases). The V gene lost 1 base and the J gene lost 7 bases, with 12 bases spanning the gap. The germline V gene has CDR1 LGHNA and CDR2 YSLEER. This CDR3 has 14 residues. The DNA of the CDR3 is TGCGCCAGCAGCCAAGGGGACTTCGACCATACGCAGTATTTT. Protein: CASSQGDFDHTQYF.

The rearrangement joins TRBV5-1 to TRBJ2-2; 8 bases fit TRBD2. J was trimmed by 2 bases and V by 2 bases; bases with no gene match: 5. Germline CDR1 SGHRS, CDR2 YFSETQ. This CDR3 region has 16 residues. This CDR3 is CASSLGTRSNTGELFF. The CDR3 nucleotides read TGCGCCAGCAGCTTAGGGACTAGATCTAACACCGGGGAGCTGTTTTTT.